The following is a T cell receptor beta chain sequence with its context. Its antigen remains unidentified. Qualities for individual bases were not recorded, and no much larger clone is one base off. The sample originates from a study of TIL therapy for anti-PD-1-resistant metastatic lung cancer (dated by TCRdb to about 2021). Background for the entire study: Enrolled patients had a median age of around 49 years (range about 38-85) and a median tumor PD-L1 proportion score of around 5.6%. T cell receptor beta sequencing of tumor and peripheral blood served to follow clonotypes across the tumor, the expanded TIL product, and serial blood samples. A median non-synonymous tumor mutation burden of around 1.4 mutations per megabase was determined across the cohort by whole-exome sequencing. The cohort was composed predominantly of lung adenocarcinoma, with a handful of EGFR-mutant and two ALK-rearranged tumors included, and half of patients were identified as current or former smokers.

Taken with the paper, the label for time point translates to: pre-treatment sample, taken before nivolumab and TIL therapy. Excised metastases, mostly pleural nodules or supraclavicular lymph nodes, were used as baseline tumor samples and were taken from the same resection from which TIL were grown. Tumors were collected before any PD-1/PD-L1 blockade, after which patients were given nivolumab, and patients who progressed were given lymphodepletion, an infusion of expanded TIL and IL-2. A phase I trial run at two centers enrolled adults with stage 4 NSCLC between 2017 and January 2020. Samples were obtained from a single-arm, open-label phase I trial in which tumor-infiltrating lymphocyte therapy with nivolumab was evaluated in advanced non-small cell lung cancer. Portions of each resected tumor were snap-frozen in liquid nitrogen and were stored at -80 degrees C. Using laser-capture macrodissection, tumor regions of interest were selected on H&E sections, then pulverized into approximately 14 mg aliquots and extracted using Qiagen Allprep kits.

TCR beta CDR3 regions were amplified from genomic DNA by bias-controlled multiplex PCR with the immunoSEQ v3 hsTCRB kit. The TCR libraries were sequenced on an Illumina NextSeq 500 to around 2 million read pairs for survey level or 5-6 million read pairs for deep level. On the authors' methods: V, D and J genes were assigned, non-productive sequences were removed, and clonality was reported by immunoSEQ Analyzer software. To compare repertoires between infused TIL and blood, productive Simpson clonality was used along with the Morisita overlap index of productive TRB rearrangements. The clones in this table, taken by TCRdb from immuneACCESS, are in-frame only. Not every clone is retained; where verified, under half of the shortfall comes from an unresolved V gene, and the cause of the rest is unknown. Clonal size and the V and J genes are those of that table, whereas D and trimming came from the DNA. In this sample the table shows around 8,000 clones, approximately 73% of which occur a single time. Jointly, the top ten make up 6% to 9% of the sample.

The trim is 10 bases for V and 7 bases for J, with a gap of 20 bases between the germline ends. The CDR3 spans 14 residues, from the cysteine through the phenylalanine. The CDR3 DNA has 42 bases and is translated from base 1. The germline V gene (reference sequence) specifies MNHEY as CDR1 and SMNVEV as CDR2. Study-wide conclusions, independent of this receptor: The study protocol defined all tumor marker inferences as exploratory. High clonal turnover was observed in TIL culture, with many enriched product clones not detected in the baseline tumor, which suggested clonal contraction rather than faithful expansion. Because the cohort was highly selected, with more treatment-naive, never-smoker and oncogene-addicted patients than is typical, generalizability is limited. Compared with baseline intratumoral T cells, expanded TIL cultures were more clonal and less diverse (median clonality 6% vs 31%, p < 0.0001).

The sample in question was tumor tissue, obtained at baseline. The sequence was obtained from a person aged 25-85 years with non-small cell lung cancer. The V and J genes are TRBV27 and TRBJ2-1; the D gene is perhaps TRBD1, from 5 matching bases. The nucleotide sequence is TGTGCCACTGGACACGCCACCTCGGCAAATGAGCAGTTCTTC. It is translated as CATGHATSANEQFF.